This entry lists 30 T cell receptor beta chains sequenced from one sample in a study of blood T cells in healthy people across ages. Then a second PCR, running roughly 7 to 11 cycles, was carried out with a sample-barcoded 5' primer and a J-beta primer mix. MiXCR was run by TCRdb on the 5' RACE reads, yielding one entry per CDR3 protein. The top ten clones hold more than 2% of a sample with roughly 2 million distinct CDR3 sequences, 40% to 55% of them seen once. The sequencing input was blood. Source of these receptors: a woman in her 40s in good health.

This clonotype was counted between two and nine times. The chain couples TRBV4-2 to TRBJ1-4; TRBD1 is a possible D gene (6 bases). Germline loops: CDR1 LGHNA, CDR2 YNFKEQ. Trimming stripped 1 base from V and 8 bases from J, with 11 bases between. This CDR3 contains 14 residues. This CDR3 reads CASSQGGPEEKLFF. The CDR3 coding sequence is TGTGCCAGCAGCCAAGGGGGGCCGGAGGAAAAACTGTTTTTT.

The V call is TRBV5-1, the J call TRBJ2-3, with D possibly TRBD1 on 6 matching bases. Trimming shortened V by 0 bases and J by 4 bases, and 18 bases separated the two germline ends. The CDR3 is made up of 17 amino acids. Germline-derived CDR1 and CDR2 are SGHRS and YFSETQ. CDR3 nucleotides: TGCGCCAGCAGCTTGGACAGGGCCCAAGTAGTGGCAGATACGCAGTATTTT. Translated, it gives CASSLDRAQVVADTQYF. Variable domain in full (rest from reference TRBV5-1 and TRBJ2-3): KAGVTQTPRYLIKTRGQQVTLSCSPISGHRSVSWYQQTPGQGLQFLFEYFSETQRNKGNFPGRFSGRQFSNSRSEMNVSTLELGDSALYLCASSLDRAQVVADTQYFGPGTRLTVL.

This clonotype is a singleton in its sample. The chain uses TRBV5-1 and TRBJ2-5, with 7 bases identical to TRBD1. Germline-derived CDR1 and CDR2 are SGHRS and YFSETQ. This CDR3 comprises 15 residues. With 4 bases clipped from V and 3 bases from J, the junction kept 9 bases outside the gene matches. The CDR3 region is CASSRKGAAEETQYF. The CDR3, as DNA: TGCGCCAGCAGCAGGAAGGGGGCGGCCGAAGAGACCCAGTACTTC.

The chain is built from TRBV20-1 and TRBJ2-7; 13 bases are shared with TRBD2. Looked up from germline, CDR1 is DFQATT and CDR2 is SNEGSKA (reference sequence). The length of the CDR3 is 15 residues. The trim removed 6 bases at V and 6 bases at J, leaving 11 bases unmatched. The CDR3 here is CSARTSGRSPPEQYF. As DNA, the CDR3 is TGCAGTGCCCGGACTAGCGGGAGATCGCCGCCCGAGCAGTACTTC.

This chain uses TRBV25-1 with TRBJ2-1; tentative D call: TRBD2 (6 bases). The V end lost 4 bases, the J end lost 4 bases, and 14 bases lay between the germline ends. Germline values: CDR1 MGHDK, CDR2 SYGVNS. The CDR3 sequence is 15 residues long. The CDR3 spells CASSGLEVGYNEQFF. The CDR3 region has the DNA TGTGCCAGCAGTGGACTAGAGGTCGGGTACAATGAGCAGTTCTTC.

This clonotype was seen only a few times. V is TRBV20-1 and J is TRBJ1-2; 10 nucleotides match TRBD1. Trimming cost V 6 bases and J 4 bases; bases outside gene matches: 14. This CDR3 is built from 16 residues. The germline CDR1 and CDR2 sequences are DFQATT and SNEGSKA (reference sequence). The CDR3 sequence is CSAAPGVTGGFYGYTF. CDR3 DNA sequence: TGCAGTGCGGCACCGGGGGTGACAGGGGGCTTCTATGGCTACACCTTC.

This clonotype was counted a few times. J is TRBJ2-6 and V is TRBV25-1; no clear D gene. V was pared by 4 bases and J by 3 bases, with 10 bases between. The CDR3 has 15 amino acids. Germline V lookup: CDR1 MGHDK, CDR2 SYGVNS. The CDR3: CASSARSLGANVLTF. The CDR3 region has the DNA TGTGCCAGCAGTGCCCGGTCCCTTGGGGCCAACGTCCTGACTTTC.

CDR3 residues: CASRLPGERSPLHF. DNA of the CDR3: TGTGCCAGCAGGCTCCCAGGGGAGCGTTCACCCCTCCACTTT. This chain connects TRBV6-5 to TRBJ1-6; tentatively, D is TRBD1 (6 bases). In germline, CDR1 is MNHEY, CDR2 SVGAGI. CDR3 length: 14 residues. V shed 6 bases and J shed 9 bases, with 15 bases lying between them.

J is TRBJ2-1 and V is TRBV4-2, with D hard to call. The J call is in doubt because the DNA end fits TRBJ2-7 better. This CDR3 region has 17 residues. CDR1 is LGHNA, CDR2 YNFKEQ, per germline. The chain's CDR3 is CASSQAYRVSSYNEQYF. The CDR3 DNA sequence: TGTGCCAGCAGCCAAGCTTACCGGGTTAGCTCCTACAATGAGCAGTACTTC.

V gene TRBV6-1 combines with J gene TRBJ2-1, with no clear D. Germline CDR1 MNHNS, CDR2 SASEGT. Deletions cut 3 bases from V and 0 bases from J, with 9 bases between. This CDR3 spans 15 amino acids. The CDR3, as DNA: TGTGCCAGCAGTGACAAGTTAAGCTCCTACAATGAGCAGTTCTTC. It yields the protein CASSDKLSSYNEQFF.

The rearrangement links TRBV7-9 to TRBJ1-4; weak D call: TRBD1 (5 bases). Trimming stripped 3 bases from V and 1 base from J, with 12 bases between. Germline CDR1 and CDR2: SEHNR and FQNEAQ (reference sequence). This CDR3 spans 16 amino acids. The CDR3 sequence is CASSFMGDVTNEKLFF. The DNA of the CDR3 is TGTGCCAGCAGCTTTATGGGGGACGTAACTAATGAAAAACTGTTTTTT.

The rearrangement links TRBV4-1 to TRBJ2-5, with D maybe TRBD1 (5 bases). Matching the DNA end better, TRBJ2-7 makes the J call doubtful. There are 17 residues in the CDR3. CDR1 is MGHRA, CDR2 YSYEKL, per germline. The CDR3 here is CASSQDLGSQDRVEQYF. CDR3 bases: TGCGCCAGCAGCCAAGATCTCGGCTCACAGGACCGAGTCGAGCAGTACTTC.

V and J are TRBV2 and TRBJ1-2; D gene uncertain. The ends were cut back, 10 bases at V and 7 bases at J, with 10 bases in the middle. CDR3 size: 10 residues. The germline CDR1 and CDR2 sequences are SNHLY and FYNNEI. The CDR3 protein is CANGIGGYTF. The CDR3 nucleotides are TGTGCCAACGGGATTGGTGGCTACACCTTC.

This clonotype was observed a few times. The chain couples TRBV27 to TRBJ2-5; 10 nucleotides align to TRBD2. The length of the CDR3 is 16 residues. V gave up 1 base and J gave up 1 base; unmatched junction bases: 3. Per germline, CDR1 MNHEY and CDR2 SMNVEV (reference sequence). The DNA for the CDR3 is TGTGCCAGCAGTTTATTTAGCGGGGGGATCCAAGAGACCCAGTACTTC. Translation gives CASSLFSGGIQETQYF.

The chain recombines TRBV2 with TRBJ2-2, with unresolved D. Trimming took off 7 bases at V and 5 bases at J, with 11 bases between the two ends. The CDR3 totals 13 residues. CDR1 and CDR2 (germline): SNHLY, FYNNEI. In DNA, the CDR3 is TGTGCCAGCAAACCCCTTGGGACCGGGGAGCTGTTTTTT. The encoded protein is CASKPLGTGELFF.

This clonotype was counted a few times. The chain links TRBV29-1 to TRBJ1-2; D ambiguous. V lost 2 bases and J 2 bases, leaving 12 bases between the germline ends. Looked up from germline, CDR1 is SQVTM and CDR2 is ANQGSEA. The CDR3 covers 14 residues. The CDR3 coding sequence is TGCAGCGTTGAATGGCGTCGACCGAACTATGGCTACACCTTC. Translation: CSVEWRRPNYGYTF. Full variable domain (remainder filled in from reference TRBV29-1 and TRBJ1-2): SAVISQKPSRDICQRGTSLTIQCQVDSQVTMMFWYRQQPGQSLTLIATANQGSEATYESGFVIDKFPISRPNLTFSTLTVSNMSPEDSSIYLCSVEWRRPNYGYTFGSGTRLTVV.

There are a few counts of this clonotype. V is TRBV20-1 and J is TRBJ1-2; 8 bases are a match to TRBD1. CDR3 length: 13 amino acids. J lost 4 bases, V lost 4 bases, and 5 bases had no gene match. CDR1 and CDR2 (germline): DFQATT, SNEGSKA (reference sequence). CDR3 protein: CSATPGTGYGYTF. In DNA form, the CDR3 reads TGCAGTGCTACTCCCGGGACAGGCTATGGCTACACCTTC.

This chain uses TRBV4-1 with TRBJ1-1; D gene ambiguous. V was shortened by 0 bases and J by 0 bases, with 11 bases between the two germline ends. Germline V gives CDR1 MGHRA, CDR2 YSYEKL. The CDR3 extends over 16 amino acids. The CDR3 bases are TGCGCCAGCAGCCAAGATAAAGAGGGATTGAACACTGAAGCTTTCTTT. Its translation is CASSQDKEGLNTEAFF.

V usage is TRBV18 and J usage is TRBJ2-5; TRBD1 agrees at 12 bases. Trimming removed 4 bases from V and 1 base from J; junction bases left unmatched: 13. In germline, CDR1 is KGHSH, CDR2 LQKENI. The CDR3 contains 19 residues. The CDR3 loop reads CASSLNRDRGRGFQETQYF. The CDR3 nucleotides read TGTGCCAGCTCACTGAACCGGGACAGGGGGCGCGGGTTCCAAGAGACCCAGTACTTC. The complete variable domain, with remaining parts taken from reference TRBV18 and TRBJ2-5, reads NAGVMQNPRHLVRRRGQEARLRCSPMKGHSHVYWYRQLPEEGLKFMVYLQKENIIDESGMPKERFSAEFPKEGPSILRIQQVVRGDSAAYFCASSLNRDRGRGFQETQYFGPGTRLLVL.

The table lists this clonotype with a count of one. The rearrangement joins TRBV7-9 to TRBJ2-4; D may be TRBD2 (6 bases). The J call may be wrong; the DNA end is better matched by TRBJ2-7. The CDR3 runs 15 residues. Germline CDR1 reads SEHNR; CDR2 reads FQNEAQ (reference sequence). The CDR3 nucleotides are TGTGCCAGCAGCTTTCCCCCTTCGGGGGAAGGCGAGCAGTACTTC. Translation: CASSFPPSGEGEQYF.

The chain couples TRBV10-1 to TRBJ2-4; no reliable D call. The end of the DNA is better explained by TRBJ2-5, so the J call may be wrong. Germline V gene lookup returns CDR1 WNHNN and CDR2 SYGVQD (reference sequence). The CDR3 has 14 residues. The CDR3 protein is CASSEMLIQETQYF. Here the CDR3 DNA reads TGCGCCAGCAGTGAGATGCTAATCCAAGAGACCCAGTACTTC.

This clonotype came up many times. At one end the junction does not follow the germline gene, possibly because of a read error. V is TRBV5-1 and J is TRBJ1-1, with TRBD1 matching over 8 bases. The CDR3 extends over 14 amino acids. Germline lookup yields CDR1 SGHRS and CDR2 YFSETQ. The CDR3 DNA sequence: TGTGCCAGCAGTTCCGGGACAGGGAACACTGAAGCTTTCTTT. Encoded protein: CASSSGTGNTEAFF. The full variable domain, in which reference TRBV5-1 and TRBJ1-1 provide the parts outside the CDR3, is KAGVTQTPRYLIKTRGQQVTLSCSPISGHRSVSWYQQTPGQGLQFLFEYFSETQRNKGNFPGRFSGRQFSNSRSEMNVSTLELGDSALYLCASSSGTGNTEAFFGQGTRLTVV.

This clonotype was seen a handful of times. The chain carries TRBV9 and TRBJ1-2; D is unclear. Trimming took 4 bases from V and 4 from J, leaving 14 bases between them. The V gene's germline CDR1 is SGDLS and CDR2 YYNGEE. CDR3 length equals 14 residues. DNA of the CDR3: TGTGCCAGCAGCACCCCGGGCCTCCTCTATGGCTACACCTTC. Encoded protein: CASSTPGLLYGYTF.

This chain connects TRBV10-3 to TRBJ2-1, with TRBD2 matching over 11 bases. CDR1 and CDR2 from the germline V gene are ENHRY and SYGVKD. The CDR3 has 16 amino acids. The V and J ends lost 5 bases and 7 bases, in that order; junction bases with no gene match: 10. The CDR3 loop reads CAISSLAGGHFNEQFF. CDR3 coding DNA: TGTGCCATCAGTTCCTTAGCGGGGGGGCATTTTAATGAGCAGTTCTTC.

The rearrangement uses TRBV6-8 and TRBJ1-2; unclear D gene. The V end was cut by 2 bases, the J end by 7 bases, with 14 bases between. Per the germline V gene, CDR1 is MNHGY and CDR2 is SAAAGT. This CDR3 region has 14 residues. In nucleotides, the CDR3 is TGTGCCAGCAGTTACACCCAAGGGAAGTGTGGCTACACCTTC. This translates into CASSYTQGKCGYTF.

Written as DNA, the CDR3 is TGCAGCGGGGCCGTAGAAGAGACCCAGTACTTC. It translates to CSGAVEETQYF. The rearrangement links TRBV29-1 to TRBJ2-5; no clear D. CDR1 and CDR2 from the germline V gene are SQVTM and ANQGSEA. The length of the CDR3 is 11 residues. The V and J ends lost 7 bases and 3 bases respectively, with 9 bases between them. The full variable domain, in which reference TRBV29-1 and TRBJ2-5 provide the parts outside the CDR3, is SAVISQKPSRDICQRGTSLTIQCQVDSQVTMMFWYRQQPGQSLTLIATANQGSEATYESGFVIDKFPISRPNLTFSTLTVSNMSPEDSSIYLCSGAVEETQYFGPGTRLLVL.

This clonotype was detected a few times. V gene TRBV9 combines with J gene TRBJ2-3, with D possibly matching TRBD1 (6 bases). This CDR3 contains 12 residues. Germline V gene data show CDR1 as SGDLS and CDR2 as YYNGEE. V was shortened by 6 bases and J by 3 bases, with 8 bases between the two germline ends. The DNA of the CDR3 is TGTGCCAGCACTGGACAGACAGATACGCAGTATTTT. It translates to CASTGQTDTQYF.

This clonotype was counted ten times or more. V is TRBV7-8 and J is TRBJ2-7; no firm D call. Germline CDR1 reads SGHVS; CDR2 reads FQNEAQ. The CDR3 sequence is 10 residues long. V was pared by 5 bases and J by 7 bases, with 6 bases between. The CDR3 DNA reads as TGTGCCAGCAGCGGTGGGGAGCAGTACTTC. Translating it yields CASSGGEQYF.

V is TRBV7-6 and J is TRBJ1-5, with 7 bases matching TRBD1. The CDR3 runs 14 residues. From germline, CDR1 is SGHVS and CDR2 FNYEAQ. J was trimmed by 3 bases and V by 5 bases; bases with no gene match: 4. The DNA for the CDR3 is TGTGCCAGCAGCCAGACAGGGCACAATCAGCCCCAGCATTTT. Its translation is CASSQTGHNQPQHF. Using reference TRBV7-6 and TRBJ1-5 for the parts outside the CDR3, the full variable domain is GAGVSQSPRYKVTKRGQDVALRCDPISGHVSLYWYRQALGQGPEFLTYFNYEAQQDKSGLPNDRFSAERPEGSISTLTIQRTEQRDSAMYRCASSQTGHNQPQHFGDGTRLSIL.

The chain joins TRBV21-1 to TRBJ1-2. TRBV21-1 counts as a pseudogene. The CDR3 runs 14 residues. The CDR3 DNA reads TGTGCCAGCAGAAAAGCCCTGGGTTTCAATGGCTACACCTTC. This gives the protein CASRKALGFNGYTF.